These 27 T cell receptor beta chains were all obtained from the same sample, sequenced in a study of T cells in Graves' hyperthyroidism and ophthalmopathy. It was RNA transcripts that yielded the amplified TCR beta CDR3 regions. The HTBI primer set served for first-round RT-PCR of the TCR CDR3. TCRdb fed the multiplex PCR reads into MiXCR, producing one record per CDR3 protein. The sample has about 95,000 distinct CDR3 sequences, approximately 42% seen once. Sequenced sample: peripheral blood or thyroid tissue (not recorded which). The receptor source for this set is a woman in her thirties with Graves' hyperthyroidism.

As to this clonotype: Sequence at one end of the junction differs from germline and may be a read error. DNA for the CDR3: TGTGCCAGCAGCTTAGCGGCAGGGCACACTGAAGCTTTC. Translation gives CASSLAAGHTEAF. This sequence joins TRBV11-1 and TRBJ2-6, with D perhaps TRBD1 (5 bases). The CDR3 extends over 13 amino acids. Germline V lookup: CDR1 SGHAT, CDR2 FQDESV (reference sequence).

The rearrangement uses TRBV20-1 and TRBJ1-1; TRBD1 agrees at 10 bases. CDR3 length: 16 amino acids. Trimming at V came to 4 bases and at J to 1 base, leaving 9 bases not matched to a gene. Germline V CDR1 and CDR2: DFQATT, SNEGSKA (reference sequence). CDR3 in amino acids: CSATRLGQGSNTEAFF. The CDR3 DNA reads TGCAGTGCTACCCGCCTGGGACAGGGGTCGAACACTGAAGCTTTCTTT.

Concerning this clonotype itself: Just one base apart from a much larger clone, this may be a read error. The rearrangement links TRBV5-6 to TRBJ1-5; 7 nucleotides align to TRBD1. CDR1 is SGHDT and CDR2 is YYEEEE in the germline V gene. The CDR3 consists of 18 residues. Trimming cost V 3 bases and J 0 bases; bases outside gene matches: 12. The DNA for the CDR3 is TGTGCCAGCAGCTATGGGACAGCAGAAAAGGATAGCAATCAGCCCCAGCATTTT. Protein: CASSYGTAEKDSNQPQHF.

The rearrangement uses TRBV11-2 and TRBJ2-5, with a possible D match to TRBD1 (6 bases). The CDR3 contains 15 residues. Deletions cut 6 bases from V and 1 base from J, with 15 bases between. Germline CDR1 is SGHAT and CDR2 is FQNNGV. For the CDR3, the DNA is TGTGCCAGCAGTTTGAACAGGGCCCCCCAAGAGACCCAGTACTTC. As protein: CASSLNRAPQETQYF. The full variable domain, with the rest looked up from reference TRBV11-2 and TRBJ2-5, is EAGVAQSPRYKIIEKRQSVAFWCNPISGHATLYWYQQILGQGPKLLIQFQNNGVVDDSQLPKDRFSAERLKGVDSTLKIQPAKLEDSAVYLCASSLNRAPQETQYFGPGTRLLVL.

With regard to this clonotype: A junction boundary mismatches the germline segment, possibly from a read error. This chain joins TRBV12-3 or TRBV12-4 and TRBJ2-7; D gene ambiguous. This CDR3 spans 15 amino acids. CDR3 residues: CTSSTTAENTYEQYF. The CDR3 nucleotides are TGCACCAGCAGCACGACGGCGGAGAATACCTACGAGCAGTACTTC.

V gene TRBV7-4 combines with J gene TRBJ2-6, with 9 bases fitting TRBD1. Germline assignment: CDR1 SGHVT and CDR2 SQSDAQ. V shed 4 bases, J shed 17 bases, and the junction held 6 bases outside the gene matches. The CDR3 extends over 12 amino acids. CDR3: CASSCPGQGLTF. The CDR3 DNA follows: TGTGCCAGCAGCTGTCCGGGACAGGGCTTGACTTTC.

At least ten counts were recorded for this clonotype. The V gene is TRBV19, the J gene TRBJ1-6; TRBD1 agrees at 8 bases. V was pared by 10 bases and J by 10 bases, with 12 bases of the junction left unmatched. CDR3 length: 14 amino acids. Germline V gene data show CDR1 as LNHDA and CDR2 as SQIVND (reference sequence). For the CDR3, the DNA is TGTGCCACCCGGGCCGGACAGGGCGGATCACCCCTCCACTTT. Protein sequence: CATRAGQGGSPLHF.

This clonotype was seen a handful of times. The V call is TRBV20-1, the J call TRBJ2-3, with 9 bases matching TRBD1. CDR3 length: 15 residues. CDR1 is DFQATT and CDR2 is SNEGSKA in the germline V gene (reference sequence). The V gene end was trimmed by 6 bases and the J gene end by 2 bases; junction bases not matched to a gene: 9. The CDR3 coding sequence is TGCAGTGCCACGACAGGGGGATTTTTCACAGATACGCAGTATTTT. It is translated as CSATTGGFFTDTQYF.

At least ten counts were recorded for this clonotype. The CDR3 here is CASKTRQGGYEQYF. CDR3 DNA sequence: TGTGCCAGCAAAACCCGACAGGGCGGCTACGAGCAGTACTTC. The rearrangement joins TRBV2 to TRBJ2-7; 7 positions agree with TRBD1. The CDR3 is 14 amino acids. Germline V gives CDR1 SNHLY, CDR2 FYNNEI. V shed 7 bases, J shed 3 bases, and the junction held 9 bases outside the gene matches.

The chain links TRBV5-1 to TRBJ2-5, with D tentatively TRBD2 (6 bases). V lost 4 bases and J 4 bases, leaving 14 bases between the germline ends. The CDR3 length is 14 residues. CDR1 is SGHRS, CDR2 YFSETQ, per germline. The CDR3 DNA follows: TGCGCCAGCAGCCACCTAACTAGCCTAGAGACCCAGTACTTC. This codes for CASSHLTSLETQYF. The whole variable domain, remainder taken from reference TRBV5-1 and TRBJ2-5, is KAGVTQTPRYLIKTRGQQVTLSCSPISGHRSVSWYQQTPGQGLQFLFEYFSETQRNKGNFPGRFSGRQFSNSRSEMNVSTLELGDSALYLCASSHLTSLETQYFGPGTRLLVL.

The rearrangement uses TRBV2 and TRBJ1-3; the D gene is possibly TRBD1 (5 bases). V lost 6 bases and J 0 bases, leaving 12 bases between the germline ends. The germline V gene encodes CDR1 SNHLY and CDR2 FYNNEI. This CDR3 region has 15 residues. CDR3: CASSLDSSSGNTIYF. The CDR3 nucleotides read TGTGCCAGCAGCTTAGACAGTAGCTCTGGAAACACCATATATTTT.

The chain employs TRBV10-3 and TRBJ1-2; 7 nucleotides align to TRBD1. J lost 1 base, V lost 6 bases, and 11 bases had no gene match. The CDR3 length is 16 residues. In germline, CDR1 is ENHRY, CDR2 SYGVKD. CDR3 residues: CAIRMTGSGGNYGYTF. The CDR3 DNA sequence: TGTGCCATCAGGATGACAGGGTCTGGCGGTAACTATGGCTACACCTTC.

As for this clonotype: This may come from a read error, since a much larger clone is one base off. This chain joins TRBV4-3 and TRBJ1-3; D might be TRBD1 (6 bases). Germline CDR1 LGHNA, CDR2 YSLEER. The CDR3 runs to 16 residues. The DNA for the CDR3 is TGCGCCAGCAGCCAAGATGAGGGGGGCTCTGGAAGCACCATATATTTT. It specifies CASSQDEGGSGSTIYF.

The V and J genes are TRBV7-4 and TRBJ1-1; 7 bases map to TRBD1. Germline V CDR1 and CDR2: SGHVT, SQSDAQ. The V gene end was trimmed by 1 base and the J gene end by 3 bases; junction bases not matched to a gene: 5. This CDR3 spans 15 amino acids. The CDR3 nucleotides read TGTGCCAGCAGCTTAGACGCAGGGGGGCACACTGAAGCTTTCTTT. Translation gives CASSLDAGGHTEAFF.

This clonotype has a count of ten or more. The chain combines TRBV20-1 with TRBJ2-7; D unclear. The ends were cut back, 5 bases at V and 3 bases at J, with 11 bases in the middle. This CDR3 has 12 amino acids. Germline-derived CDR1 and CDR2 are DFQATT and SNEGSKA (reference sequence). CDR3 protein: CSAPATLYEQYF. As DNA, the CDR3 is TGCAGTGCTCCAGCTACGCTCTACGAGCAGTACTTC.

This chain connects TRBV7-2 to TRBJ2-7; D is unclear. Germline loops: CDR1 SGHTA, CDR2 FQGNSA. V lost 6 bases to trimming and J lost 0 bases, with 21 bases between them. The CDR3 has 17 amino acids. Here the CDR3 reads CASSLGVGTSRSYEQYF. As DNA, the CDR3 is TGTGCCAGCAGTTTGGGCGTAGGAACCTCCCGCTCCTACGAGCAGTACTTC.

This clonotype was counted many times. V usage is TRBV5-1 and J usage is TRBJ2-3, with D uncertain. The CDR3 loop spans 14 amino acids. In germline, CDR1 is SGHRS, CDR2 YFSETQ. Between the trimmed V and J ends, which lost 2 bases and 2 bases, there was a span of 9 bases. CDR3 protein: CASSFEAITDTQYF. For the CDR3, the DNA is TGCGCCAGCAGCTTCGAAGCGATCACAGATACGCAGTATTTT.

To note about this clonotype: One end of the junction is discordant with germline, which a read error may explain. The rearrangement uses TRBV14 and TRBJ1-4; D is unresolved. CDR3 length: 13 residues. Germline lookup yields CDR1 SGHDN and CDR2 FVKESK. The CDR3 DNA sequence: TGTGCCAGCAGCCGCGACGTTAATGAAAAACTGGTTTTT. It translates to CASSRDVNEKLVF.

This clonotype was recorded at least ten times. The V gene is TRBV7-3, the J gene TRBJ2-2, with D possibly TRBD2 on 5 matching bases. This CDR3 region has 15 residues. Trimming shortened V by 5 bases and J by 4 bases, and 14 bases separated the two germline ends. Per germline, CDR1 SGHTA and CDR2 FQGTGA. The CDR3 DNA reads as TGTGCCAGCAGCCGCCGAGGGAGCGGCACCGGGGAGCTGTTTTTT. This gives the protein CASSRRGSGTGELFF.

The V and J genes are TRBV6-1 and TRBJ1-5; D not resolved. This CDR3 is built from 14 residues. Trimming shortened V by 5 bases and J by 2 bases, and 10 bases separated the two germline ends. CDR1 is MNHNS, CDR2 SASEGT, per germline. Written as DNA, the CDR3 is TGTGCCAGCAGTCGAAACCGGGGCAATCAGCCCCAGCATTTT. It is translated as CASSRNRGNQPQHF.

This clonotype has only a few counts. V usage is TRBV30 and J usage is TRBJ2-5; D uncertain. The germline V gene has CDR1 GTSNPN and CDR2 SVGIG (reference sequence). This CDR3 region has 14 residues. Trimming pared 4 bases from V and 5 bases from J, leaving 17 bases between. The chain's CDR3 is CAWKNGPAWETQYF. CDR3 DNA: TGTGCCTGGAAGAACGGTCCAGCTTGGGAGACCCAGTACTTC. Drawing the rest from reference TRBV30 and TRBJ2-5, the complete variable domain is SQTIHQWPATLVQPVGSPLSLECTVEGTSNPNLYWYRQAAGRGLQLLFYSVGIGQISSEVPQNLSASRPQDRQFILSSKKLLLSDSGFYLCAWKNGPAWETQYFGPGTRLLVL.

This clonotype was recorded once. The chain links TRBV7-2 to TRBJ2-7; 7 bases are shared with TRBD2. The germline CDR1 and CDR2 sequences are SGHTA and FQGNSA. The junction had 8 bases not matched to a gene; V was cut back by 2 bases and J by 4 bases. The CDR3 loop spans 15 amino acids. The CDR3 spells CASSLYGRGFYEQYF. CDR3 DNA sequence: TGTGCCAGCAGCTTATATGGGCGGGGGTTTTACGAGCAGTACTTC. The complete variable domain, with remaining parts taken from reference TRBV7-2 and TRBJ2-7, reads GAGVSQSPSNKVTEKGKDVELRCDPISGHTALYWYRQSLGQGLEFLIYFQGNSAPDKSGLPSDRFSAERTGGSVSTLTIQRTQQEDSAVYLCASSLYGRGFYEQYFGPGTRLTVT.

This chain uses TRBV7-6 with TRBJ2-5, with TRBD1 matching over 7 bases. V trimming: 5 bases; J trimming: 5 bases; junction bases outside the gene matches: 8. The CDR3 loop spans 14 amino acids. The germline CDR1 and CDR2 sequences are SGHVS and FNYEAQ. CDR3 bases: TGTGCCAGCAGCCGGGACAGTGGTGGGGAGACCCAGTACTTC. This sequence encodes CASSRDSGGETQYF.

The chain's CDR3 is CATSNYGYTF. The CDR3 coding sequence is TGTGCCACCAGTAACTATGGCTACACCTTC. The chain carries TRBV24-1 and TRBJ1-2; D gene unclear. The CDR3 totals 10 residues. V was cut by 6 bases and J by 2 bases, with 0 bases left in between. The V gene's germline CDR1 is KGHDR and CDR2 SFDVKD.

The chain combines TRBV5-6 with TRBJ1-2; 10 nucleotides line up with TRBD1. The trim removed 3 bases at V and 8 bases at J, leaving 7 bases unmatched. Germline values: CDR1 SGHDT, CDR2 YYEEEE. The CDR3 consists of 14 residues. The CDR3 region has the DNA TGTGCCAGCAGCTCTGTGACAGGGGGCCTCGGCTACACCTTC. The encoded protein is CASSSVTGGLGYTF.

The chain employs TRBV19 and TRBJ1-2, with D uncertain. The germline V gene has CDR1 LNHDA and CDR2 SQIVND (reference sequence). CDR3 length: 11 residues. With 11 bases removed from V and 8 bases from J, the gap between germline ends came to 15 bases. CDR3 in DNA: TGTGCCGGTGAGGCAGTGGGCGGCTACACCTTC. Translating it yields CAGEAVGGYTF.

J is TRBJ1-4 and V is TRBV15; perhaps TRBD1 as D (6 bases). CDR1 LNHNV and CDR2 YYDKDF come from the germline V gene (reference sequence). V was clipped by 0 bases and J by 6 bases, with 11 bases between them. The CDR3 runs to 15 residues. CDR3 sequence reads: CATSRDRAGDEKLFF. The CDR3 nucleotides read TGTGCCACCAGCAGAGATCGGGCAGGGGATGAAAAACTGTTTTTT. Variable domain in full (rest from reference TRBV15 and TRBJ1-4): DAMVIQNPRYQVTQFGKPVTLSCSQTLNHNVMYWYQQKSSQAPKLLFHYYDKDFNNEADTPDNFQSRRPNTSFCFLDIRSPGLGDTAMYLCATSRDRAGDEKLFFGSGTQLSVL.